This TCR beta chain originates from a study of identical twins. Study observations and caveats: The study found weaker excess twin sharing in beta out-of-frame sequences.

This clonotype came up a few times. What it binds is not known. This CDR3 is 13 amino acids long. Looked up from germline, CDR1 is SGHKS and CDR2 is YYEKEE (reference sequence). Trimming left V 4 bases short and J 3 bases short, with 8 bases between. A universal primer site was incorporated via template switching, and the cDNA contained unique molecular identifiers. TCRdb passed the 5' RACE reads through MiXCR, listing each CDR3 protein once. Here the sample spans 600,000 to 800,000 distinct CDR3 sequences, around 20% being singletons. The same data also contributed to another study, on T cells expressing NK-cell markers. That paper adds: Sequencing covered eight donors, seven HCMV-seropositive and one seronegative. Dominant NKG2C+ clonotypes accounted for about 1.0-8% of CD8+ T cells in about six donors.

The sequencing input was PBMCs. This sequence joins TRBV5-5 and TRBJ1-5; D unclear. This TCR was sampled from a woman under 30 in good health. The CDR3 DNA follows: TGTGCCAGCAGCCCACCCGACAATCAGCCCCAGCATTTT. Amino acid sequence: CASSPPDNQPQHF.